This TCR beta chain stems from a study of T cell responses to AZD1222 COVID-19 vaccine. With regard to this clone: Its antigen is currently unknown.

Only in-frame clones appear in the TCRdb table, and some are missing; sequencing was by immunoSEQ multiplex PCR. Of about 170,000 clones in the sample, roughly nine tenths were seen once. Study-level points and caveats: Just a handful of AZD1222 recipients tested seropositive at baseline.

The specimen comprised peripheral blood, sampled 28 days after the second AZD1222 dose. This sequence was found in an adult who received the AZD1222 COVID-19 vaccine.

The CDR3 spells CASSKGALIGTPPGLSGANVLTF. CDR3 in DNA: TGTGCCAGCAGCAAAGGGGCCCTCATAGGGACCCCTCCAGGGCTCTCTGGGGCCAACGTCCTGACTTTC. The V gene is TRBV3-1 (or the pseudogene TRBV3-2), the J gene TRBJ2-6; D may match TRBD1 or TRBD2 (5 bases each). Germline V gene lookup returns CDR1 LGHDT and CDR2 YNNKEL (reference sequence). Between the trimmed V and J ends, which lost 5 bases and 0 bases, there was a span of 32 bases. This CDR3 region has 23 residues.